Listed below are T cell receptor beta chains from one sample, sequenced in a study of blood T cell repertoires in COVID-19. The method was immunoSEQ multiplex PCR; TCRdb's version includes in-frame clones alone and lacks a portion of them. The sample contains some 200,000 clones, roughly four fifths of which appear only once. The sequenced sample was PBMCs or T cells enriched from blood (not recorded which). The receptors come from a man in his forties or fifties who had recovered from COVID-19. CDR3s include the opening cysteine and the closing phenylalanine or tryptophan. Each record gives: V gene, clone size, J gene, D gene, CDR3 protein, CDR3 DNA. A D gene is named only where the DNA matches it firmly. Part of the rows lack a size; the others show once, few, many or a class for expanded clones.

TRBV2	.	TRBJ2-5	.	CASSEGRVETQYF	TGTGCCAGCAGTGAGGGCAGGGTGGAGACCCAGTACTTC
TRBV4-1	.	TRBJ2-4	.	CASSRPQGGQRPYF	TGCGCCAGCAGCCGGCCCCAGGGGGGACAGAGGCCGTACTTC
TRBV6-5	.	TRBJ1-2	TRBD1	CASIPGGNYGYTF	TGTGCCAGCATCCCAGGGGGAAACTATGGCTACACCTTC
TRBV5-6	few	TRBJ1-1	TRBD1	CASSLGTGRNTEAFF	TGTGCCAGCAGCTTGGGGACAGGTAGGAACACTGAAGCTTTCTTT
TRBV18	.	TRBJ1-4	.	CASSPRMGAMEEKLFF	TGTGCCAGCTCACCTCGAATGGGGGCGATGGAAGAAAAACTGTTTTTT
TRBV9	.	TRBJ1-1	.	CASSVEQMSEAFF	TGTGCCAGCAGCGTAGAACAGATGTCGGAAGCTTTCTTT
TRBV4-2	.	TRBJ1-3	.	CASSAGSGNTIYF	TGTGCCAGCAGCGCAGGCTCTGGAAACACCATATATTTT
TRBV3-1/TRBV3-2	.	TRBJ1-3	.	CASSQDLENTIYF	TGTGCCAGCAGCCAAGATCTGGAGAACACCATATATTTT
TRBV3-1/TRBV3-2	.	TRBJ1-1	.	CASSQIDTEAFF	TGTGCCAGCAGCCAGATAGACACTGAAGCTTTCTTT
TRBV27	.	TRBJ2-3	TRBD2	CASSFRTGGTSTDTQYF	TGTGCCAGCAGTTTTCGGACGGGGGGGACTAGCACAGATACGCAGTATTTT
TRBV28	.	TRBJ1-5	TRBD1	CASSSGQVRRPQHF	TGTGCCAGCAGTTCCGGACAGGTTCGAAGGCCCCAGCATTTT
TRBV15	few	TRBJ1-1	.	CATSATGSTEAFF	TGTGCCACCAGCGCGACAGGTTCGACTGAAGCTTTCTTT
TRBV25-1	.	TRBJ2-3	TRBD2	CASSEYGTSGILDTQYF	TGTGCCAGCAGTGAATACGGGACTAGCGGGATATTAGATACGCAGTATTTT
TRBV28	.	TRBJ2-5	TRBD1	CATWGQGATRETQYF	TGTGCCACTTGGGGACAGGGGGCGACAAGGGAGACCCAGTACTTC
TRBV5-4	.	TRBJ1-6	.	CASSSPGVDSPLHF	TGTGCCAGCAGCTCACCGGGGGTCGATTCACCCCTCCACTTT
TRBV29-1	.	TRBJ2-1	TRBD2	CSGASGSLTYNEQFF	TGCAGCGGGGCTAGCGGGAGTTTGACCTACAATGAGCAGTTCTTC
TRBV21-1	.	TRBJ2-1	.	CASSSPGQGHNEQFF	TGTGCCAGCAGCTCCCCCGGACAGGGTCACAATGAGCAGTTCTTC
TRBV27	.	TRBJ1-1	TRBD1	CASSLLSGTGNTEAFF	TGTGCCAGCAGTTTACTTTCGGGGACAGGAAACACTGAAGCTTTCTTT
TRBV28	.	TRBJ1-6	TRBD1	CASSLSPGQGSPLHF	TGTGCCAGCAGTTTATCCCCCGGACAGGGCTCACCCCTCCACTTT
TRBV5-1	.	TRBJ2-3	.	CASSRMGATDTQYF	TGCGCCAGCAGCCGAATGGGGGCGACAGATACGCAGTATTTT
TRBV2	.	TRBJ1-1	TRBD1	CASREGDRGTTEAFF	TGTGCCAGCAGAGAAGGGGACAGGGGAACCACTGAAGCTTTCTTT
TRBV5-1	.	TRBJ2-2	TRBD1	CASSTEPDRGGTGELFF	TGCGCCAGCAGCACAGAACCCGACAGGGGGGGGACCGGGGAGCTGTTTTTT
TRBV12-5	.	TRBJ2-2	.	CASGLALQGPGELFF	TGTGCTAGTGGTTTGGCCTTACAGGGCCCCGGGGAGCTGTTTTTT
TRBV9	.	TRBJ1-1	TRBD1	CASSATGMNTEAFF	TGTGCCAGCAGCGCGACAGGGATGAACACTGAAGCTTTCTTT
TRBV5-1	few	TRBJ1-2	TRBD1	CASSIDRAYGYTF	TGCGCCAGCAGTATCGACAGGGCCTATGGCTACACCTTC
TRBV27	.	TRBJ2-1	.	CASSLLGDEQFF	TGTGCCAGCAGTTTACTAGGGGATGAGCAGTTCTTC
TRBV27	.	TRBJ2-3	.	CATRAGDTQYF	TGTGCCACCCGAGCAGGAGATACGCAGTATTTT
TRBV6-5	.	TRBJ1-2	.	CASSPLGGAYGYTF	TGTGCCAGCAGCCCGTTAGGAGGGGCGTATGGCTACACCTTC
TRBV4-2	.	TRBJ1-4	.	CASSQDRATNEKLFF	TGTGCCAGCAGCCAAGACAGGGCAACTAATGAAAAACTGTTTTTT
TRBV10-3	.	TRBJ2-7	.	CASGLGAGEQYF	TGTGCCTCGGGGTTGGGGGCGGGTGAGCAGTACTTC
TRBV7-3	.	TRBJ2-3	TRBD2	CASSPGLADHTDTQYF	TGTGCCAGCAGCCCCGGACTAGCGGACCACACAGATACGCAGTATTTT
TRBV6-5	.	TRBJ2-1	TRBD2	CASSYRGLGSYNEQFF	TGTGCCAGCAGTTACCGGGGACTAGGGTCCTACAATGAGCAGTTCTTC